The TCR beta chain described here comes from a study of blood T cell repertoires in COVID-19. This CDR3 spans 13 amino acids. Trimming removed 4 bases from V and 9 bases from J, with 15 bases in between. The germline CDR1 and CDR2 sequences are LGHDT and YNNKEL (reference sequence). This clone has a single count. Sequencing used immunoSEQ multiplex PCR; TCRdb keeps in-frame clones, though not all of them. The data show 300,000 to 350,000 clones, roughly 90% seen once. The rearrangement uses TRBV3-1 (or the pseudogene TRBV3-2) and TRBJ1-2, with a tentative D call TRBD1 (5 bases). Sample: PBMCs or T cells enriched from blood (not recorded which). The source of this sequence is a woman aged 25 to 45 who had been exposed to COVID-19. The CDR3 sequence: CASSLRVDSSYTF. In nucleotides, the CDR3 is TGTGCCAGCAGCCTAAGGGTCGACAGTAGCTACACCTTC.